This TCR beta chain was identified in a study of T cell responses to AZD1222 COVID-19 vaccine. Study-level information: Some second doses came at about 4 weeks and others at about 12 weeks; these were pooled.

About this clone itself: Its antigen is unknown.

Study-wide points: Among the donors, most were white British and more were female, and clonal diversity was possibly underestimated. There were repertoire samples only from the period after the peak T cell response.

Trimming at V came to 7 bases and at J to 7 bases, leaving 6 bases not matched to a gene. The CDR3 consists of 14 residues. Germline CDR1 MNHEY, CDR2 SMNVEV (reference sequence). The repertoire was sequenced with immunoSEQ multiplex PCR; TCRdb's copy has only in-frame clones and lacks some. The sample carries 120,000 or so clones, less than 95% recorded once. This TCR was sampled from an adult in good health. V is TRBV27 and J is TRBJ1-6, with 8 bases matching TRBD1. This material consisted of peripheral blood, taken on day 0 of AZD1222 vaccination. Here the CDR3 DNA reads TGTGCCAGCACCCTGGACAGGGCAAATTCACCCCTCCACTTT. As protein: CASTLDRANSPLHF.